This is a list of T cell receptor beta chains from one sample in a study of naive and memory T cell subsets. TCRdb itself ran the UMI-ligation and nested PCR reads through MiXCR, one entry per CDR3 protein. The sample has 130,000 to 150,000 distinct CDR3 sequences, under 25% seen once. The sequenced material came from naive CD4+ T cells from blood. These receptors were collected from a human donor in good health. The CDR3 runs from the conserved cysteine through the conserved F or W. The D gene is left open where the match is weak. Clone size is stated in some rows and not others, as once, few, many or a class when expanded.

V	D	J	size	CDR3	DNA
TRBV27	-	TRBJ2-6	few	CASSRDPGGANVLTF	TGTGCCAGCAGCCGGGATCCAGGGGGGGCCAACGTCCTGACTTTC
TRBV28	TRBD1	TRBJ2-1	few	CASIGWTGGLGEQFF	TGTGCCAGCATTGGCTGGACAGGGGGCTTGGGTGAGCAGTTCTTC
TRBV7-8	-	TRBJ2-7	few	CASSRSQDYEQYF	TGTGCCAGCAGTCGATCTCAGGACTACGAGCAGTACTTC
TRBV6-2/TRBV6-3	TRBD2	TRBJ2-1	many	CASVGLAGNNEQFF	TGTGCCAGCGTGGGGCTAGCGGGAAACAATGAGCAGTTCTTC
TRBV29-1	TRBD2	TRBJ2-7	few	CSVGTRHEQYF	TGCAGCGTGGGGACTAGACACGAGCAGTACTTC
TRBV7-2	-	TRBJ1-5	few	CASSLGGFQPQHF	TGTGCCAGCAGCTTAGGGGGCTTTCAGCCCCAGCATTTT
TRBV20-1	TRBD1	TRBJ1-1	few	CSAPRTGGSNTEAFF	TGCAGTGCCCCCAGGACAGGAGGGAGCAACACTGAAGCTTTCTTT
TRBV15	-	TRBJ2-7	few	CATSSGAVYEQYF	TGTGCCACCAGCAGCGGAGCGGTCTACGAGCAGTACTTC
TRBV5-1	TRBD1	TRBJ2-2	-	CASIQTGQTGELFF	TGCGCCAGCATCCAGACAGGGCAGACCGGGGAGCTGTTTTTT
TRBV29-1	-	TRBJ1-2	few	CSVGPRPYNYGYTF	TGCAGCGTTGGGCCCCGACCCTATAACTATGGCTACACCTTC
TRBV12-5	TRBD1	TRBJ1-1	-	CASGPGQGHSNTEAFF	TGTGCTAGTGGTCCAGGACAGGGACACTCGAACACTGAAGCTTTCTTT
TRBV12-3/TRBV12-4	TRBD2	TRBJ2-7	few	CASSPRTSGRPEQYF	TGTGCCAGCAGCCCCAGGACTAGCGGGAGGCCTGAGCAGTACTTC
TRBV28	TRBD2	TRBJ2-1	once	CASSLTSGRAEEQFF	TGTGCCAGCAGTTTGACTAGCGGGAGGGCCGAGGAGCAGTTCTTC
TRBV19	TRBD2	TRBJ2-2	few	CATQRTSGRIILTNTGELFF	TGTGCCACCCAGCGGACTAGCGGGAGGATAATCCTCACGAACACCGGGGAGCTGTTTTTT
TRBV29-1	-	TRBJ2-1	-	CSVGGKTITNEQFF	TGCAGCGTTGGAGGAAAGACCATTACTAATGAGCAGTTCTTC
TRBV20-1	TRBD2	TRBJ2-1	-	CSAPWPHSGSMNEQFF	TGCAGTGCTCCATGGCCTCATAGCGGGAGTATGAATGAGCAGTTCTTC
TRBV20-1	TRBD2	TRBJ2-2	-	CSAKWSSGIPNTGELFF	TGCAGTGCTAAGTGGTCTAGCGGGATCCCGAACACCGGGGAGCTGTTTTTT
TRBV2	TRBD2	TRBJ2-1	-	CASRAGTSGRRINEQFF	TGTGCCAGCAGGGCAGGGACTAGCGGGAGAAGGATCAATGAGCAGTTCTTC
TRBV28	TRBD2	TRBJ2-1	-	CASSFFRTSVYNEQFF	TGTGCCAGCAGTTTTTTCAGGACTAGCGTCTACAATGAGCAGTTCTTC
TRBV20-1	TRBD2	TRBJ2-7	few	CSAELRTSSYEQYF	TGCAGTGCCGAACTTAGGACTAGCTCCTACGAGCAGTACTTC
TRBV20-1	-	TRBJ2-1	-	CSARPPPTYNEQFF	TGCAGTGCTAGGCCTCCCCCAACCTACAATGAGCAGTTCTTC
TRBV11-2	-	TRBJ2-7	few	CASSTGTPEQYF	TGTGCCAGCAGCACCGGGACACCTGAGCAGTACTTC
TRBV4-3	-	TRBJ2-7	many	CASSPTGRFSYEQYF	TGCGCCAGCAGCCCTACGGGACGGTTCTCCTACGAGCAGTACTTC
TRBV20-1	TRBD2	TRBJ2-1	-	CSARLAGVGEQFF	TGCAGTGCTAGACTAGCGGGAGTTGGTGAGCAGTTCTTC
TRBV18	TRBD2	TRBJ2-1	many	CASSPIRGRSYNEQFF	TGTGCCAGCTCACCAATTCGCGGGAGGTCCTACAATGAGCAGTTCTTC
TRBV6-2/TRBV6-3	-	TRBJ2-6	-	CASSYHNSGANVLTF	TGTGCCAGCAGTTATCATAACTCTGGGGCCAACGTCCTGACTTTC
TRBV20-1	TRBD2	TRBJ2-7	many	CSARDYGLADLRQYF	TGCAGTGCTAGAGATTACGGACTAGCGGACCTTCGCCAGTACTTC
TRBV3-1	-	TRBJ2-1	-	CASSQEWAPEQFF	TGTGCCAGCAGCCAAGAGTGGGCCCCCGAGCAGTTCTTC
TRBV24-1	-	TRBJ2-1	few	CATQFGEEQFF	TGTGCCACCCAATTCGGGGAGGAGCAGTTCTTC
TRBV6-5	TRBD2	TRBJ2-1	-	CASRGTSGWLRQFF	TGTGCCAGCAGGGGGACTAGCGGTTGGCTTCGGCAGTTCTTC
TRBV6-5	-	TRBJ2-7	few	CASKTGSNSYEQYF	TGTGCCAGCAAAACGGGCAGCAACTCCTACGAGCAGTACTTC
TRBV10-3	TRBD1	TRBJ2-7	few	CAISRTGGEQYF	TGTGCCATCAGCCGGACAGGGGGCGAGCAGTACTTC
TRBV5-1	-	TRBJ2-7	few	CASSLETVSYEQYF	TGCGCCAGCAGCTTGGAAACGGTCTCCTACGAGCAGTACTTC